This T cell receptor beta chain comes out of a study of T cell responses to AZD1222 COVID-19 vaccine. Regarding the study as a whole: Spike-specific TCR breadth and depth were elevated following two AZD1222 doses. Donor demographics were predominantly white British with a female majority; clonal diversity may be underestimated.

With respect to this clone: The antigen is undetermined.

Profiled with immunoSEQ multiplex PCR; TCRdb holds only in-frame clones, not every one. The profile shows 150,000 to 200,000 clones, 92% of them singletons. The V gene end was trimmed by 6 bases and the J gene end by 5 bases; junction bases not matched to a gene: 5. Germline CDR1 and CDR2: LGHDT and YNNKEL (reference sequence). This CDR3 has 15 residues. The TCR was taken from an adult in good health. This specimen consisted of peripheral blood, obtained on day 0 of AZD1222 vaccination. This chain links TRBV3-1 (or the pseudogene TRBV3-2) with TRBJ2-3; 13 bases agree with TRBD2. The CDR3 region has the DNA TGTGCCAGCAGTCCCGGGACTAGCGGGGTAGATACGCAGTATTTT. It specifies CASSPGTSGVDTQYF.